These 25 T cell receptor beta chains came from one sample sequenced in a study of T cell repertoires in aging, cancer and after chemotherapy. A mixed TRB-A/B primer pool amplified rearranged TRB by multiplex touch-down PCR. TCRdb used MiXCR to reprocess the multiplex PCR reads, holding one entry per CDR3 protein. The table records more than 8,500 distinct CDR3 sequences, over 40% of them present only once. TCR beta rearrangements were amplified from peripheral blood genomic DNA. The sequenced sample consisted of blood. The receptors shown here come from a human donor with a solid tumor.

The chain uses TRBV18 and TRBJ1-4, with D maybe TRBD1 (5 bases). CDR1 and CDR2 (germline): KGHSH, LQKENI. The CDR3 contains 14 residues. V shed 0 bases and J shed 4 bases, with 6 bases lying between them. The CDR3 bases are TGTGCCAGCTCACCACCGAGGGGTAATGAAAAACTGTTTTTT. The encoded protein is CASSPPRGNEKLFF.

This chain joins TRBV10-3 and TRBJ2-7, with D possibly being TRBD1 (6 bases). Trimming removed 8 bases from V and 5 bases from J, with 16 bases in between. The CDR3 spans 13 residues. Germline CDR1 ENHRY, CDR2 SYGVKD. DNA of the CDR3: TGTGCCATCGGTGGACAGACCATTGACGAGCAGTACTTC. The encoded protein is CAIGGQTIDEQYF.

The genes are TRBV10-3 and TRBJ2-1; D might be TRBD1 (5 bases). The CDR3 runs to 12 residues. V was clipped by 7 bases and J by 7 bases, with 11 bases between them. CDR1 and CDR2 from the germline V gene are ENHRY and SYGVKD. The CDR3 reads CAINDNRNEQFF. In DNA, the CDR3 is TGTGCCATCAATGACAACAGGAATGAGCAGTTCTTC.

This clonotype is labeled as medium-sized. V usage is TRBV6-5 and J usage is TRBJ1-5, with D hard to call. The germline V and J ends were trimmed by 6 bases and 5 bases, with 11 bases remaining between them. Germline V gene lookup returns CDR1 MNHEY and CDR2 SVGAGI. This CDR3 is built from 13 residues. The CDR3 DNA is TGTGCCAGCAGCCCAGATCGCGATCAGCCCCAGCATTTT. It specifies CASSPDRDQPQHF.

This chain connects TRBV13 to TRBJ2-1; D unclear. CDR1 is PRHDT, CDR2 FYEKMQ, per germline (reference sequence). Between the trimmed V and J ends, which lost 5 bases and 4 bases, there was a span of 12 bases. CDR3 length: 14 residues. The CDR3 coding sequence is TGTGCCAGCAGCCATAGAATCCCATACAATGAGCAGTTCTTC. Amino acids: CASSHRIPYNEQFF.

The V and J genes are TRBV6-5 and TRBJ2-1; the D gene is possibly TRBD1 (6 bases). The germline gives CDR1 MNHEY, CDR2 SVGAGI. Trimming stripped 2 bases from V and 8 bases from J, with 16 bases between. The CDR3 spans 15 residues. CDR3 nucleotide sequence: TGTGCCAGCAGTTACGGGGGCCCTCCTCAGGATGAGCAGTTCTTC. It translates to CASSYGGPPQDEQFF.

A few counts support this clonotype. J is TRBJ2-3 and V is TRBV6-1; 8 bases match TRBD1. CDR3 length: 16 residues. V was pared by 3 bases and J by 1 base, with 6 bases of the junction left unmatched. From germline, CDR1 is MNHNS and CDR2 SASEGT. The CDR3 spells CASSDPPGQGTDTQYF. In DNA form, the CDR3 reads TGTGCCAGCAGTGACCCTCCGGGACAGGGCACAGATACGCAGTATTTT.

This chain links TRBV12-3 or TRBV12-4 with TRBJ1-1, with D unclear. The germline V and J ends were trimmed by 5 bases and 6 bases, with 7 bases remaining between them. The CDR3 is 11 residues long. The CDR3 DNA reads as TGTGCCAGCAGTGACGGACCTGAAGCTTTCTTT. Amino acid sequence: CASSDGPEAFF.

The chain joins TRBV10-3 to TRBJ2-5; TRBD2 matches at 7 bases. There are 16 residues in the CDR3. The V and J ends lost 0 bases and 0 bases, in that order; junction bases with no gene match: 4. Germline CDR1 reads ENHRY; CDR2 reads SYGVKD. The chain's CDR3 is CAISESFGGYQETQYF. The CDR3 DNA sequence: TGTGCCATCAGTGAGTCGTTCGGGGGGTACCAAGAGACCCAGTACTTC.

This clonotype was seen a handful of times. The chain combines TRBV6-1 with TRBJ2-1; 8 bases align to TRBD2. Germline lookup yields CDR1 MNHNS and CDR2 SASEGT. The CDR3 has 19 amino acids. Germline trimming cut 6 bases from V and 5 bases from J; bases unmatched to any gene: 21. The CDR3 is CASSTLEDVGRGDHNEQFF. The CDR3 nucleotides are TGTGCCAGCAGCACCCTCGAGGACGTGGGGCGGGGGGATCACAATGAGCAGTTCTTC.

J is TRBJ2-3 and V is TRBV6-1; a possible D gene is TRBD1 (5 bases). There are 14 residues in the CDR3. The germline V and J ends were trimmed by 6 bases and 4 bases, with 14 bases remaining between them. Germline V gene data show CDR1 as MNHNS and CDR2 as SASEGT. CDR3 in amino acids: CASREQQVADTQYF. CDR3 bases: TGTGCCAGCAGAGAACAACAGGTGGCAGATACGCAGTATTTT.

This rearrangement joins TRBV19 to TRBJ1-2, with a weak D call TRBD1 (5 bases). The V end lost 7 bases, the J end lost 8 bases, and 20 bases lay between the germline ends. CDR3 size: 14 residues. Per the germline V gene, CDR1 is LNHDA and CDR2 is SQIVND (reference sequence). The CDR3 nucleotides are TGTGCCAGTAAACTATCAATATCGACAGTCGGCTACACCTTC. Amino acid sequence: CASKLSISTVGYTF.

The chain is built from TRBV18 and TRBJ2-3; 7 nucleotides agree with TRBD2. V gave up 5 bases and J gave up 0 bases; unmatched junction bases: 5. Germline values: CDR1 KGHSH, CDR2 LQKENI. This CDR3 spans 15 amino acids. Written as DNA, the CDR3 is TGTGCCAGCTCATTCGGGGGGTCTAGCACAGATACGCAGTATTTT. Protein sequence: CASSFGGSSTDTQYF.

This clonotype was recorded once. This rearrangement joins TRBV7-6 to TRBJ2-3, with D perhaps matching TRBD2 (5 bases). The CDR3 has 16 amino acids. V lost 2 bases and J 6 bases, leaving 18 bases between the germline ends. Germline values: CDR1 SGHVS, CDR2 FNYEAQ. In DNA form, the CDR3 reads TGTGCCAGCAGCTTATCGGCCGGAGCGGTGGTCGATACGCAGTATTTT. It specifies CASSLSAGAVVDTQYF.

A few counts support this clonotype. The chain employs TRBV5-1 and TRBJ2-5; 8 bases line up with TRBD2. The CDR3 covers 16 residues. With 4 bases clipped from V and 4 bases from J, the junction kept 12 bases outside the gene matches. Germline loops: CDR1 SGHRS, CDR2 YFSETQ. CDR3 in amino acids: CASSQGLVPYVETQYF. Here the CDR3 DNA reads TGCGCCAGCAGCCAGGGACTAGTTCCCTATGTAGAGACCCAGTACTTC.

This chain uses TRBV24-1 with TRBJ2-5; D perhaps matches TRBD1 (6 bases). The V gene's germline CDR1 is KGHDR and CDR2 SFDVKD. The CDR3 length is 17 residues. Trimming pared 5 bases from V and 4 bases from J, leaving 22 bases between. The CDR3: CATSAWGRGASGETQYF. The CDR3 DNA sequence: TGTGCCACCAGTGCCTGGGGCAGGGGAGCGAGCGGAGAGACCCAGTACTTC.

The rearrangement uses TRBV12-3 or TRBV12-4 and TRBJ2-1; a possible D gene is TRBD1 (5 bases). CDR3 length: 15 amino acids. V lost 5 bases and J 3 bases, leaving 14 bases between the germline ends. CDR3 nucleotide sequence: TGTGCCAGCAGTGGCAGGGATGCGATCTACAATGAGCAGTTCTTC. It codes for CASSGRDAIYNEQFF.

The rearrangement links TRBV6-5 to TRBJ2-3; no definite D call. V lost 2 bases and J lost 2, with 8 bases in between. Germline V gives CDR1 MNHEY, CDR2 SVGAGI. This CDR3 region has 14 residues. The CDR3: CASSYDSPTDTQYF. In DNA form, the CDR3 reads TGTGCCAGCAGTTACGACTCCCCCACAGATACGCAGTATTTT.

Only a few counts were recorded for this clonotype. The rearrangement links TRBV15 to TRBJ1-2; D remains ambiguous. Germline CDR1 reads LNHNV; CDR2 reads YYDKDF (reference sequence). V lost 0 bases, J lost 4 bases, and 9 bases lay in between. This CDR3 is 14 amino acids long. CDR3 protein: CATSRDKAAYGYTF. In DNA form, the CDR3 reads TGTGCCACCAGCAGAGATAAGGCTGCCTATGGCTACACCTTC.

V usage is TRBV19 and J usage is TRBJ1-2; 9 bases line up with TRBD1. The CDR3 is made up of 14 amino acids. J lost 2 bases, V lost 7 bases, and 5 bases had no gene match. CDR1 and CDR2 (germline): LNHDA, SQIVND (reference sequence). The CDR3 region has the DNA TGTGCCAGTACGAAAGGACAGGGGAACTATGGCTACACCTTC. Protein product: CASTKGQGNYGYTF.

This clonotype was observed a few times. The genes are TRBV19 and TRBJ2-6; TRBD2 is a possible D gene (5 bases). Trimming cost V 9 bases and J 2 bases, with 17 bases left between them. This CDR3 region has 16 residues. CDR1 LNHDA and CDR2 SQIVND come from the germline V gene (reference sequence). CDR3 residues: CASSQEGGAGANVLTF. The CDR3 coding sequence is TGTGCCAGCAGCCAAGAGGGTGGAGCTGGGGCCAACGTCCTGACTTTC.

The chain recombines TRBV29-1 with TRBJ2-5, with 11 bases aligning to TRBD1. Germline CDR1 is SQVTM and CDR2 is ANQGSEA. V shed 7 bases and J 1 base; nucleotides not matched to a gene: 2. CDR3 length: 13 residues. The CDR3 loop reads CSGDRGIQETQYF. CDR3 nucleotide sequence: TGCAGCGGGGACAGGGGGATCCAAGAGACCCAGTACTTC. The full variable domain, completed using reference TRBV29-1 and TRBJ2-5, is SAVISQKPSRDICQRGTSLTIQCQVDSQVTMMFWYRQQPGQSLTLIATANQGSEATYESGFVIDKFPISRPNLTFSTLTVSNMSPEDSSIYLCSGDRGIQETQYFGPGTRLLVL.

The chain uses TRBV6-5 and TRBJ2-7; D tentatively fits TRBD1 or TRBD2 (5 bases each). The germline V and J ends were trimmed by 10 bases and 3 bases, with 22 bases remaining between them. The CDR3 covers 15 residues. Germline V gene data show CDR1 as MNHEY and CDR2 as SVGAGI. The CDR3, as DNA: TGTGCCACTAACCCTGGGACGGGATTAGTCTACGAGCAGTACTTC. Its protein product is CATNPGTGLVYEQYF.

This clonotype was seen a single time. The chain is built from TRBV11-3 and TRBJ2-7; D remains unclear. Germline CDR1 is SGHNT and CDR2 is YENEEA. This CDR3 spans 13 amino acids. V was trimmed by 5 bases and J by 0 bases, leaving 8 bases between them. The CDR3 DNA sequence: TGTGCCAGCAGCCCGTCGGCCTCCTACGAGCAGTACTTC. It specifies CASSPSASYEQYF.

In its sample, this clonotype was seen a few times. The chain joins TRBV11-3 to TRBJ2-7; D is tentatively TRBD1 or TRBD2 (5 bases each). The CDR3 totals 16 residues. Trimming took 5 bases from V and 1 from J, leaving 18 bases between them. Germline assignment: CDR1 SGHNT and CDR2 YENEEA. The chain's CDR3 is CASSPTGLGTSYEQYF. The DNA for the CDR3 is TGTGCCAGCAGCCCGACGGGGCTAGGTACTTCCTACGAGCAGTACTTC.